The 23 T cell receptor beta chains below come from one sample, sequenced in a study of cytomegalovirus exposure and HLA in healthy donors. The study ran its PCR with 60 Vbeta and 13 Jbeta primers. Data came from immunoSEQ multiplex PCR; TCRdb stores just in-frame clones and leaves some out. The sample has more than 200,000 clones, around 76% seen once; the top ten hold about 6%. Source material: PBMCs. Receptor source: a man aged 35 to 55 in good health and CMV-seropositive.

The chain uses TRBV6-1 and TRBJ2-3; TRBD2 aligns across 8 bases. The CDR3 consists of 18 residues. With 0 bases clipped from V and 2 bases from J, the junction kept 10 bases outside the gene matches. Germline CDR1 and CDR2: MNHNS and SASEGT. In DNA form, the CDR3 reads TGTGCCAGCAGTGAAGCGCTTCGGGTAGCGGGATACACAGATACGCAGTATTTT. Amino acids: CASSEALRVAGYTDTQYF.

The rearrangement uses TRBV6-5 and TRBJ1-2, with D possibly matching TRBD1 (5 bases). CDR3 length equals 11 residues. Looked up from germline, CDR1 is MNHEY and CDR2 is SVGAGI. V was cut by 6 bases and J by 8 bases, with 10 bases left in between. This CDR3 reads CASSPGKGYTF. The CDR3 DNA is TGTGCCAGCAGCCCAGGGAAAGGCTACACCTTC.

The V call is TRBV13, the J call TRBJ2-1, with D possibly matching TRBD2 (6 bases). The V end lost 5 bases, the J end lost 7 bases, and 18 bases lay between the germline ends. The CDR3 is made up of 15 amino acids. CDR1 PRHDT and CDR2 FYEKMQ come from the germline V gene (reference sequence). This CDR3 reads CASSVSNLALNEQFF. The CDR3 DNA follows: TGTGCCAGCAGCGTCAGTAACCTAGCGTTAAATGAGCAGTTCTTC.

The V gene is TRBV4-1, the J gene TRBJ2-5, with TRBD1 as a possible D gene (5 bases). V lost 0 bases to trimming and J lost 5 bases, with 19 bases between them. Germline assignment: CDR1 MGHRA and CDR2 YSYEKL. CDR3 size: 17 residues. DNA for the CDR3: TGCGCCAGCAGCCAAGATGGGGCCAGGTGGTCTGAGGAGACCCAGTACTTC. This encodes CASSQDGARWSEETQYF.

V is TRBV6-1 and J is TRBJ2-1; D is possibly TRBD1 (5 bases). CDR1 and CDR2 from the germline V gene are MNHNS and SASEGT. CDR3 length: 16 residues. Trimming left V 1 base short and J 4 bases short, with 14 bases between. As DNA, the CDR3 is TGTGCCAGCAGTGAAGTAGACAGCCGACTTTACAATGAGCAGTTCTTC. This sequence encodes CASSEVDSRLYNEQFF.

The chain is built from TRBV2 and TRBJ2-3; 14 bases are shared with TRBD2. Unmatched junction bases numbered 5, after V lost 2 bases and J lost 1 base. The CDR3 contains 18 residues. Germline-derived CDR1 and CDR2 are SNHLY and FYNNEI. The DNA for the CDR3 is TGTGCCAGCAGTGAATCGGGACTAGCGGGAGTAGGCACAGATACGCAGTATTTT. Translating it yields CASSESGLAGVGTDTQYF.

The V call is TRBV19, the J call TRBJ1-4; a weak D match, TRBD1 (6 bases). Trimming pared 5 bases from V and 7 bases from J, leaving 14 bases between. Germline V CDR1 and CDR2: LNHDA, SQIVND (reference sequence). This CDR3 comprises 14 residues. The CDR3 loop reads CASSVSQGGEKLFF. The CDR3 DNA follows: TGTGCCAGTAGTGTTTCCCAAGGGGGTGAAAAACTGTTTTTT.

The gene calls are TRBV11-2 and TRBJ2-7, with 11 nucleotides matching TRBD2. The CDR3 consists of 15 residues. V lost 5 bases to trimming and J lost 2 bases; unmatched junction nucleotides: 5. Germline CDR1 is SGHAT and CDR2 is FQNNGV. The CDR3 loop is CASSEGTSGTYEQYF. The CDR3 DNA is TGTGCCAGCAGCGAGGGGACTAGCGGAACCTACGAGCAGTACTTC. Together with reference TRBV11-2 and TRBJ2-7, the CDR3 gives the full variable domain: EAGVAQSPRYKIIEKRQSVAFWCNPISGHATLYWYQQILGQGPKLLIQFQNNGVVDDSQLPKDRFSAERLKGVDSTLKIQPAKLEDSAVYLCASSEGTSGTYEQYFGPGTRLTVT.

The chain is built from TRBV6-5 and TRBJ1-1, with TRBD1 matching over 9 bases. Germline V CDR1 and CDR2: MNHEY, SVGAGI. This CDR3 region has 14 residues. The ends lost 6 bases at V and 4 bases at J; junction bases unmatched: 6. In nucleotides, the CDR3 is TGTGCCAGCAGCCTACAGGGGGCCAGCACTGAAGCTTTCTTT. Amino acid sequence: CASSLQGASTEAFF.

The V call is TRBV7-8, the J call TRBJ2-1; 9 nucleotides line up with TRBD2. CDR3 length: 18 residues. Trimming at V came to 1 base and at J to 4 bases, leaving 11 bases not matched to a gene. The germline V gene has CDR1 SGHVS and CDR2 FQNEAQ. The CDR3: CASSLGIYRGLAYNEQFF. The CDR3 DNA sequence: TGTGCCAGCAGCTTAGGGATTTACAGGGGACTAGCTTACAATGAGCAGTTCTTC.

The chain is built from TRBV30 and TRBJ1-5; perhaps TRBD1 as D (5 bases). The CDR3 extends over 14 amino acids. Per the germline V gene, CDR1 is GTSNPN and CDR2 is SVGIG (reference sequence). Trimming pared 6 bases from V and 0 bases from J, leaving 12 bases between. The CDR3 loop reads CACSGTYSNQPQHF. CDR3 nucleotides: TGTGCCTGTTCAGGGACTTATAGCAATCAGCCCCAGCATTTT.

J is TRBJ2-3 and V is TRBV7-8; 9 bases line up with TRBD2. CDR1 SGHVS and CDR2 FQNEAQ come from the germline V gene. The V segment lost 4 bases and the J segment 6 bases; nucleotides outside the gene matches: 8. The CDR3 is made up of 15 amino acids. The CDR3 DNA follows: TGTGCCAGCAGCTCCTCTCCTAGCGGGGTGGATACGCAGTATTTT. The encoded protein is CASSSSPSGVDTQYF.

This chain connects TRBV5-4 to TRBJ2-1, with D perhaps TRBD2 (5 bases). The CDR3 is 14 amino acids. V was trimmed by 4 bases and J by 5 bases, leaving 13 bases between them. Germline-derived CDR1 and CDR2 are SGHNT and YYREEE (reference sequence). The CDR3 loop is CASSPTGSNNEQFF. CDR3 coding DNA: TGTGCCAGCAGCCCGACGGGATCTAACAATGAGCAGTTCTTC.

The chain employs TRBV2 and TRBJ1-1; D gene unclear. The CDR3 covers 12 residues. Trimming shortened V by 7 bases and J by 2 bases, and 8 bases separated the two germline ends. Per germline, CDR1 SNHLY and CDR2 FYNNEI. The DNA for the CDR3 is TGTGCCAGCATTAGACTCAACACTGAAGCTTTCTTT. Its protein product is CASIRLNTEAFF.

The chain joins TRBV5-4 to TRBJ2-5, with TRBD2 identical over 7 bases. CDR3 length: 12 amino acids. V dropped 10 bases and J dropped 1; count of bases not matched to a gene: 4. The germline CDR1 and CDR2 sequences are SGHNT and YYREEE (reference sequence). The CDR3 coding sequence is TGTGCCTCGGGACTACCCCAAGAGACCCAGTACTTC. It specifies CASGLPQETQYF.

V usage is TRBV7-9 and J usage is TRBJ2-3, with TRBD2 matching 9 bases. Germline V gene lookup returns CDR1 SEHNR and CDR2 FQNEAQ (reference sequence). J was trimmed by 0 bases and V by 6 bases; bases with no gene match: 7. The CDR3 covers 16 residues. The CDR3 coding sequence is TGTGCCAGCAGATCAATAGCGGGGGCCAGCACAGATACGCAGTATTTT. Amino acid sequence: CASRSIAGASTDTQYF.

The chain has TRBV19 and TRBJ1-2; a weak D match, TRBD1 (6 bases). CDR1 is LNHDA, CDR2 SQIVND, per germline (reference sequence). Trimming cost V 8 bases and J 8 bases, with 21 bases left between them. The CDR3 loop spans 14 amino acids. This CDR3 is CASRPTRDMLGYTF. The CDR3 DNA reads as TGTGCCAGTCGACCCACCCGGGACATGCTGGGCTACACCTTC.

The chain is built from TRBV5-5 and TRBJ1-1; D uncertain. The V end lost 5 bases, the J end lost 3 bases, and 11 bases lay between the germline ends. Looked up from germline, CDR1 is SGHKS and CDR2 is YYEKEE (reference sequence). The CDR3 has 13 residues. CDR3 sequence: CASRVTPYTEAFF. The DNA of the CDR3 is TGTGCCAGCAGAGTGACACCTTACACTGAAGCTTTCTTT.

The chain recombines TRBV7-6 with TRBJ2-5, with D unresolved. The CDR3 has 12 residues. From germline, CDR1 is SGHVS and CDR2 FNYEAQ. With 3 bases removed from V and 5 bases from J, the gap between germline ends came to 7 bases. CDR3 protein: CASSFQLETQYF. The DNA of the CDR3 is TGTGCCAGCAGCTTCCAATTGGAGACCCAGTACTTC.

The rearrangement joins TRBV6-5 to TRBJ2-5, with 12 bases matching TRBD2. J lost 3 bases, V lost 4 bases, and 3 bases had no gene match. The CDR3 has 15 residues. The V gene's germline CDR1 is MNHEY and CDR2 SVGAGI. CDR3 region: CASSSGLAGKETQYF. The CDR3 DNA reads as TGTGCCAGCAGTTCCGGACTAGCGGGAAAAGAGACCCAGTACTTC.

This rearrangement joins TRBV9 to TRBJ2-1; TRBD2 matches 10 bases. CDR3 length equals 19 residues. The germline gives CDR1 SGDLS, CDR2 YYNGEE. With 0 bases clipped from V and 0 bases from J, the junction kept 9 bases outside the gene matches. CDR3: CASSVERTSGLSSYNEQFF. CDR3 nucleotide sequence: TGTGCCAGCAGCGTAGAGAGGACTAGCGGTCTCAGCTCCTACAATGAGCAGTTCTTC.

Here the CDR3 DNA reads TGTGCCAGCAGCTATCGGGACTACTCCTACGAGCAGTACTTC. This sequence encodes CASSYRDYSYEQYF. The chain has TRBV9 and TRBJ2-7, with 7 bases matching TRBD2. The V segment lost 4 bases and the J segment 0 bases; nucleotides outside the gene matches: 4. The CDR3 runs to 14 residues. Germline CDR1 SGDLS, CDR2 YYNGEE.

The V and J genes are TRBV20-1 and TRBJ2-1; D unresolved. This CDR3 has 10 residues. The germline V and J ends were trimmed by 6 bases and 10 bases, with 10 bases remaining between them. Germline-derived CDR1 and CDR2 are DFQATT and SNEGSKA (reference sequence). The CDR3 is CSAQAGEQFF. The CDR3 DNA reads as TGCAGTGCCCAGGCCGGAGAGCAGTTCTTC.